The 9 T cell receptor beta chains below were found in one sample sequenced in a study of cytomegalovirus exposure and HLA in healthy donors. Vbeta (60) and Jbeta (13) primers were used in the PCR. Clones were sequenced by immunoSEQ multiplex PCR, and TCRdb holds only the in-frame ones, with some missing. This repertoire shows tens of thousands of clones, 80% to 90% found once; its top ten account for about 6.8%. Sequenced input: PBMCs. These receptors came from a human donor in good health.

The chain joins TRBV2 to TRBJ2-3; 11 nucleotides agree with TRBD2. V dropped 4 bases and J dropped 3; count of bases not matched to a gene: 3. Germline V gives CDR1 SNHLY, CDR2 FYNNEI. The CDR3 is 15 amino acids. This CDR3 is CASSALAGGTDTQYF. The CDR3 bases are TGTGCCAGCAGTGCGCTAGCGGGGGGAACAGATACGCAGTATTTT. Based on the CDR3 plus reference TRBV2 and TRBJ2-3, the full variable domain is EPEVTQTPSHQVTQMGQEVILRCVPISNHLYFYWYRQILGQKVEFLVSFYNNEISEKSEIFDDQFSVERPDGSNFTLKIRSTKLEDSAMYFCASSALAGGTDTQYFGPGTRLTVL.

The chain couples TRBV5-4 to TRBJ2-3; 9 nucleotides agree with TRBD2. J lost 4 bases, V lost 4 bases, and 7 bases had no gene match. CDR3 length: 15 residues. Per the germline V gene, CDR1 is SGHNT and CDR2 is YYREEE (reference sequence). As DNA, the CDR3 is TGTGCCAGCAGCCAACAAGCGGGGGGCCCAGATACGCAGTATTTT. Translation: CASSQQAGGPDTQYF.

This clone was detected a few times. CDR3 in amino acids: CASSIVAGENTGELFF. The CDR3 DNA reads as TGTGCCAGTAGTATCGTAGCGGGGGAAAACACCGGGGAGCTGTTTTTT. The chain uses TRBV19 and TRBJ2-2; 9 bases align to TRBD2. Trimming removed 3 bases from V and 2 bases from J; junction bases left unmatched: 4. Germline V gene lookup returns CDR1 LNHDA and CDR2 SQIVND (reference sequence). The CDR3 totals 16 residues.

The V and J genes are TRBV7-6 and TRBJ2-7; the match to TRBD1 covers 9 bases. Germline V lookup: CDR1 SGHVS, CDR2 FNYEAQ. After removal of 0 bases from V and 1 base from J, the junction contained 1 base not matched to a gene. The CDR3 has 15 residues. The CDR3 region has the DNA TGTGCCAGCAGCTTAGCAGGGACAGGGTCCTACGAGCAGTACTTC. Its translation: CASSLAGTGSYEQYF.

This clone showed up just a few times. The chain couples TRBV29-1 to TRBJ1-1; the D is unclear. The CDR3 totals 13 residues. Germline lookup yields CDR1 SQVTM and CDR2 ANQGSEA. Trimming took off 5 bases at V and 4 bases at J, with 14 bases between the two ends. CDR3 nucleotides: TGCAGCGTTTTAGAGGACTTTGGCACTGAAGCTTTCTTT. It yields the protein CSVLEDFGTEAFF.

Notes on this clone: The junction departs from germline at one end; a sequencing error may be responsible. This chain joins TRBV30 and TRBJ1-2; the D gene is possibly TRBD1 (6 bases). CDR1 GTSNPN and CDR2 SVGIG come from the germline V gene (reference sequence). This CDR3 comprises 13 residues. The CDR3 loop is CAWSDRVVYGYPF. The CDR3 DNA reads TGTGCCTGGAGTGACAGGGTTGTTTATGGCTACCCCTTC. Drawing the rest from reference TRBV30 and TRBJ1-2, the complete variable domain is SQTIHQWPATLVQPVGSPLSLECTVEGTSNPNLYWYRQAAGRGLQLLFYSVGIGQISSEVPQNLSASRPQDRQFILSSKKLLLSDSGFYLCAWSDRVVYGYPFGSGTRLTVV.

This sequence joins TRBV10-3 and TRBJ1-2; 7 bases are a match to TRBD1. The trim removed 0 bases at V and 2 bases at J, leaving 3 bases unmatched. Germline V gene data show CDR1 as ENHRY and CDR2 as SYGVKD. The CDR3 spans 15 residues. The CDR3 DNA reads TGTGCCATCAGTGAGTCCCGGGACAGCAACTATGGCTACACCTTC. Translation gives CAISESRDSNYGYTF.

The genes are TRBV19 and TRBJ1-6; D call uncertain. The length of the CDR3 is 15 residues. CDR1 is LNHDA and CDR2 is SQIVND in the germline V gene (reference sequence). Trimming cost V 1 base and J 9 bases, with 13 bases left between them. CDR3 amino acids: CASSIATLGSSPLHF. The CDR3 DNA is TGTGCCAGTAGTATAGCGACACTGGGGAGTTCACCCCTCCACTTT.

V is TRBV30 and J is TRBJ2-2, with D uncertain. The CDR3 consists of 14 residues. Germline CDR1 reads GTSNPN; CDR2 reads SVGIG (reference sequence). V gave up 1 base and J gave up 4 bases, with 10 bases separating them. This CDR3 is CAWSGATRTGELFF. The CDR3, as DNA: TGTGCCTGGAGTGGGGCGACCCGCACCGGGGAGCTGTTTTTT.